The 9 T cell receptor beta chains listed next were all sequenced from one sample in a study of T cell changes during pregnancy in multiple sclerosis. Here immunoSEQ multiplex PCR was the method, and the copy in TCRdb shows in-frame clones only, minus some. The data show around 99,000 clones, around 92% seen once. The starting material was peripheral blood, obtained in the first trimester of pregnancy. The receptors originated from a female donor with multiple sclerosis, enrolled in a pregnancy study.

This chain joins TRBV2 and TRBJ2-5; TRBD2 aligns across 7 bases. This CDR3 has 14 residues. Per the germline V gene, CDR1 is SNHLY and CDR2 is FYNNEI. The J segment lost 2 bases and the V segment lost 1 base, leaving 1 base of the junction unmatched. CDR3 coding DNA: TGTGCCAGCAGTGAAGGGGGAGGGCAAGAGACCCAGTACTTC. Translation gives CASSEGGGQETQYF.

This clone has just one count. The chain links TRBV28 to TRBJ2-2; 10 bases line up with TRBD2. The CDR3 is 18 residues long. The germline gives CDR1 MDHEN, CDR2 SYDVKM. J was trimmed by 1 base and V by 6 bases; bases with no gene match: 11. In DNA, the CDR3 is TGTGCCAGCAGCCCGCGGGTGGGACTAGCGCGGAACACCGGGGAGCTGTTTTTT. This codes for CASSPRVGLARNTGELFF.

The rearrangement joins TRBV30 to TRBJ1-1; weak D call: TRBD1 (5 bases). Looked up from germline, CDR1 is GTSNPN and CDR2 is SVGIG (reference sequence). The CDR3 is made up of 12 amino acids. The V end lost 5 bases, the J end lost 1 base, and 8 bases lay between the germline ends. CDR3 sequence (DNA): TGTGCCTGGGAAACAGGGAACACTGAAGCTTTCTTT. Its protein is CAWETGNTEAFF.

This sequence joins TRBV5-1 and TRBJ2-7, with D possibly TRBD2 on 6 matching bases. Germline assignment: CDR1 SGHRS and CDR2 YFSETQ. The CDR3 is 15 residues long. V was shortened by 0 bases and J by 3 bases, with 13 bases between the two germline ends. CDR3 nucleotide sequence: TGCGCCAGCAGCTTGGACGGGACTCATTACTACGAGCAGTACTTC. It encodes CASSLDGTHYYEQYF.

The chain couples TRBV27 to TRBJ2-7; TRBD2 aligns across 8 bases. Germline assignment: CDR1 MNHEY and CDR2 SMNVEV (reference sequence). V shed 7 bases and J 1 base; nucleotides not matched to a gene: 9. This CDR3 is 15 amino acids long. The CDR3: CASTSRAGGSYEQYF. The CDR3 coding sequence is TGTGCCAGCACCTCAAGGGCGGGAGGTTCCTACGAGCAGTACTTC.

The J gene is TRBJ2-1, the V gene TRBV5-6; 9 bases match TRBD2. Trimming took 3 bases from V and 7 from J; bases not matched to a gene: 5. The CDR3 extends over 14 amino acids. The germline V gene encodes CDR1 SGHDT and CDR2 YYEEEE. The CDR3 sequence: CASSSRLADNEQFF. The CDR3 DNA is TGTGCCAGCAGCTCTAGACTAGCGGATAATGAGCAGTTCTTC.

This chain uses TRBV7-6 with TRBJ2-1; D possibly corresponds to TRBD1 (6 bases). Trimming shortened V by 2 bases and J by 9 bases, and 11 bases separated the two germline ends. From germline, CDR1 is SGHVS and CDR2 FNYEAQ. The CDR3 is 13 residues long. Written as DNA, the CDR3 is TGTGCCAGCAGCTTATCAGGGGCCACTGAGCAGTTCTTC. Encoded protein: CASSLSGATEQFF.

V and J are TRBV27 and TRBJ2-7; D perhaps matches TRBD2 (6 bases). Germline CDR1 is MNHEY and CDR2 is SMNVEV (reference sequence). V lost 8 bases and J 4 bases, leaving 24 bases between the germline ends. This CDR3 has 16 residues. The CDR3 here is CASATPSRGGRYEQYF. The CDR3, as DNA: TGTGCCAGCGCTACCCCCTCACGGGGAGGTAGGTACGAGCAGTACTTC.

The chain links TRBV7-9 to TRBJ1-4, with 8 bases fitting TRBD1. The CDR3 is made up of 15 amino acids. V lost 5 bases, J lost 8 bases, and 10 bases stayed unmatched. CDR1 is SEHNR and CDR2 is FQNEAQ in the germline V gene (reference sequence). The CDR3 reads CASSQVTGGREKLFF. As DNA, the CDR3 is TGTGCCAGCAGCCAGGTCACAGGGGGTAGGGAAAAACTGTTTTTT.